The 4 T cell receptor beta chains listed next were all sequenced from one sample in a study of cytomegalovirus exposure and HLA in healthy donors. The PCR contained 60 Vbeta and 13 Jbeta primers. Produced via immunoSEQ multiplex PCR; TCRdb's table is partial and in-frame only. The profile shows under 200,000 clones, around 68% of them singletons. Sequenced sample: PBMCs. These receptor sequences come from a middle-aged woman in good health and CMV-seropositive.

V and J are TRBV28 and TRBJ2-6; possible D gene TRBD2, 7 bases. Trimming took off 7 bases at V and 4 bases at J, with 17 bases between the two ends. The germline CDR1 and CDR2 sequences are MDHEN and SYDVKM. This CDR3 has 16 residues. This CDR3 reads CASNRGALLGANVLTF. CDR3 nucleotides: TGTGCCAGCAACCGGGGGGCCCTCCTCGGGGCCAACGTCCTGACTTTC.

This rearrangement joins TRBV9 to TRBJ2-1, with 14 nucleotides matching TRBD2. The CDR3 runs to 15 residues. Germline V lookup: CDR1 SGDLS, CDR2 YYNGEE. The V segment lost 2 bases and the J segment 6 bases; nucleotides outside the gene matches: 1. CDR3 residues: CASSVGLAGVNEQFF. The CDR3 region has the DNA TGTGCCAGCAGCGTGGGACTAGCGGGAGTCAATGAGCAGTTCTTC.

The CDR3 protein is CASSTKGKGGYGYTF. The CDR3 coding sequence is TGTGCCAGTAGTACAAAGGGGAAAGGTGGCTATGGCTACACCTTC. V usage is TRBV19 and J usage is TRBJ1-2, with D perhaps TRBD1 (5 bases). Germline V gene data show CDR1 as LNHDA and CDR2 as SQIVND (reference sequence). Deletions cut 4 bases from V and 4 bases from J, with 16 bases between. The CDR3 totals 15 residues.

The rearrangement uses TRBV20-1 and TRBJ2-7; D possibly corresponds to TRBD1 (6 bases). V was clipped by 5 bases and J by 4 bases, with 9 bases between them. Germline loops: CDR1 DFQATT, CDR2 SNEGSKA (reference sequence). This CDR3 has 11 residues. The CDR3 here is CSAYGQYEQYF. For the CDR3, the DNA is TGCAGTGCTTACGGACAGTACGAGCAGTACTTC.